The 20 T cell receptor beta chains given below trace back to one sample, sequenced in a study of T cell repertoires in cytomegalovirus infection. TCRdb re-derived calls from the reads in MiXCR, one entry per CDR3 protein. This table holds some 920,000 distinct CDR3 sequences, 31% found once. What these receptors recognize is not known. The sequencing here drew on cultured CD8+ T cells from PBMCs, taken from culture after CMV antigen stimulation. The receptor source for this set is a human donor in good health (CMV status not recorded). Some clones in this sample may be carry-over from other donors' samples.

The V call is TRBV29-1, the J call TRBJ1-2, with D tentatively TRBD1 (5 bases). The length of the CDR3 is 12 residues. V gave up 7 bases and J gave up 4 bases, with 13 bases separating them. CDR1 and CDR2 (germline): SQVTM, ANQGSEA. CDR3 in amino acids: CSAPTDAYGYTF. CDR3 in DNA: TGCAGCGCTCCGACAGATGCCTATGGCTACACCTTC.

The chain couples TRBV7-8 to TRBJ1-2; D is possibly TRBD1 (6 bases). The V end was cut by 5 bases, the J end by 2 bases, with 21 bases between. Looked up from germline, CDR1 is SGHVS and CDR2 is FQNEAQ. The CDR3 contains 17 residues. The CDR3 loop reads CASSEGGLGQLNYGYTF. The CDR3 DNA follows: TGTGCCAGCAGCGAGGGGGGGTTGGGCCAATTAAACTATGGCTACACCTTC.

This clonotype occurred a few times. The chain couples TRBV20-1 to TRBJ2-5; TRBD2 agrees at 8 bases. Losses at the gene ends were 0 bases for V and 5 bases for J; bases not matched to a gene: 5. Germline V gene data show CDR1 as DFQATT and CDR2 as SNEGSKA (reference sequence). This CDR3 spans 14 amino acids. CDR3 DNA: TGCAGTGCTAGAGAGCGGGGGGCTGGGGAGACCCAGTACTTC. Translation gives CSARERGAGETQYF.

The chain combines TRBV12-3 or TRBV12-4 with TRBJ2-4; the match to TRBD1 covers 9 bases. CDR3 length equals 12 residues. Unmatched junction bases numbered 3, after V lost 8 bases and J lost 7 bases. The CDR3 reads CASCGQGNIQYF. The CDR3 nucleotides are TGTGCCAGCTGCGGACAGGGGAACATTCAGTACTTC.

The chain uses TRBV4-1 and TRBJ1-1; maybe TRBD1 (5 bases). Germline CDR1 MGHRA, CDR2 YSYEKL. V was pared by 4 bases and J by 1 base, with 10 bases between. The CDR3 sequence is 14 residues long. In DNA form, the CDR3 reads TGCGCCAGCAGCCCCCAGGACAAGAACACTGAAGCTTTCTTT. It yields the protein CASSPQDKNTEAFF.

The sample holds a few counts of this clonotype. The genes are TRBV7-9 and TRBJ2-3; D is unclear. V was cut by 4 bases and J by 1 base, with 6 bases left in between. Germline V gene data show CDR1 as SEHNR and CDR2 as FQNEAQ (reference sequence). This CDR3 comprises 13 residues. CDR3: CASSSKGTDTQYF. In nucleotides, the CDR3 is TGTGCCAGCAGCTCCAAGGGCACAGATACGCAGTATTTT. The whole variable domain, filled in from reference TRBV7-9 and TRBJ2-3, reads DTGVSQNPRHKITKRGQNVTFRCDPISEHNRLYWYRQTLGQGPEFLTYFQNEAQLEKSRLLSDRFSAERPKGSFSTLEIQRTEQGDSAMYLCASSSKGTDTQYFGPGTRLTVL.

This clonotype was picked up a small number of times. The chain links TRBV4-1 to TRBJ1-2; D perhaps matches TRBD1 (5 bases). Germline values: CDR1 MGHRA, CDR2 YSYEKL. The length of the CDR3 is 13 residues. The V gene lost 4 bases and the J gene lost 6 bases, with 12 bases spanning the gap. This CDR3 is CASSLFDSDGYTF. The CDR3 nucleotides are TGCGCCAGCAGCCTCTTCGACAGCGATGGCTACACCTTC.

This clonotype was counted once. The chain uses TRBV29-1 and TRBJ2-3; D not resolved. CDR1 is SQVTM, CDR2 ANQGSEA, per germline. The CDR3 sequence is 10 residues long. CDR3 residues: CRTDGDTQYF. The CDR3, as DNA: TGCAGAACGGACGGAGATACGCAGTATTTT.

The rearrangement joins TRBV4-1 to TRBJ1-3, with 8 positions matching TRBD1. The germline V gene has CDR1 MGHRA and CDR2 YSYEKL. V gave up 2 bases and J gave up 1 base; unmatched junction bases: 7. This CDR3 is built from 17 residues. CDR3 DNA sequence: TGCGCCAGCAGCCAAATGACAGGGGCCCAATCTGGAAACACCATATATTTT. Translated, it gives CASSQMTGAQSGNTIYF.

V usage is TRBV6-5 and J usage is TRBJ2-1; D ambiguous. This CDR3 contains 15 residues. CDR1 is MNHEY, CDR2 SVGAGI, per germline. The V and J ends lost 2 bases and 2 bases respectively, with 10 bases between them. CDR3 region: CASSYKGSAYNEQFF. The CDR3 DNA is TGTGCCAGCAGTTACAAGGGTTCGGCCTACAATGAGCAGTTCTTC.

The chain is built from TRBV7-9 and TRBJ2-4, with 11 bases identical to TRBD2. The CDR3 sequence is 16 residues long. The V and J ends lost 5 bases and 0 bases, in that order; junction bases with no gene match: 3. The germline V gene encodes CDR1 SEHNR and CDR2 FQNEAQ (reference sequence). The chain's CDR3 is CASSITSGGAKNIQYF. CDR3 DNA: TGTGCCAGCAGCATCACTAGCGGGGGAGCCAAAAACATTCAGTACTTC.

This clonotype was counted a single time. V and J are TRBV3-1 and TRBJ1-4; D is ambiguous. Trimming left V 0 bases short and J 6 bases short, with 11 bases between. CDR3 length: 15 amino acids. Germline CDR1 reads LGHDT; CDR2 reads YNNKEL (reference sequence). The CDR3 nucleotides are TGTGCCAGCAGCCAAGATAGGCTTCATCATGAAAAACTGTTTTTT. Translated: CASSQDRLHHEKLFF.

The chain combines TRBV20-1 with TRBJ1-4; D unclear. Trimming removed 1 base from V and 8 bases from J, with 29 bases in between. There are 19 residues in the CDR3. Per germline, CDR1 DFQATT and CDR2 SNEGSKA (reference sequence). This chain's CDR3 is CSARGRRAGSPIQGEKLFF. In DNA, the CDR3 is TGCAGTGCTAGAGGGAGGCGGGCTGGTTCGCCTATACAAGGGGAAAAACTGTTTTTT.

The genes are TRBV7-9 and TRBJ1-5; D call uncertain. The V end lost 1 base, the J end lost 8 bases, and 6 bases lay between the germline ends. Germline V gene data show CDR1 as SEHNR and CDR2 as FQNEAQ (reference sequence). CDR3 size: 12 residues. For the CDR3, the DNA is TGTGCCAGCAGCTTAGGTGGAAAGCCCCAGCATTTT. The encoded protein is CASSLGGKPQHF.

For this clonotype: Germline is not matched at one junction end, which may reflect a read error. This rearrangement joins TRBV7-6 to TRBJ2-2; 8 bases fit TRBD1. This CDR3 has 14 residues. CDR1 and CDR2 from the germline V gene are SGHVS and FNYEAQ. CDR3 in DNA: TGTGCTAGCAGGGGGCTTCTTGAGGTCGGGGAGCTGTTTTTT. Its protein is CASRGLLEVGELFF.

The chain employs TRBV7-8 and TRBJ2-7, with D perhaps TRBD1 (6 bases). The CDR3 sequence is 14 residues long. V lost 2 bases to trimming and J lost 3 bases, with 11 bases between them. Germline V gene sequence: CDR1 SGHVS, CDR2 FQNEAQ. The CDR3 nucleotides read TGTGCCAGCAGCTTATACCAGGGGAACTACGAGCAGTACGTC. Translated: CASSLYQGNYEQYV.

The CDR3 nucleotides read TGTGCCAGCAGGCTCCGGCCCCCTGTCACCGGGGAGCTGTTTTTT. This codes for CASRLRPPVTGELFF. The chain links TRBV2 to TRBJ2-2; D not certain. Germline lookup yields CDR1 SNHLY and CDR2 FYNNEI. The CDR3 covers 15 residues. The germline V and J ends were trimmed by 6 bases and 4 bases, with 15 bases remaining between them.

This sequence joins TRBV12-3 or TRBV12-4 and TRBJ2-7, with D possibly TRBD2 on 6 matching bases. The CDR3 contains 15 residues. V lost 0 bases and J lost 3, with 12 bases in between. CDR3 in DNA: TGTGCCAGCAGTTTAGCGAGGAGGGGCGGCTACGAGCAGTACTTC. Translation: CASSLARRGGYEQYF.

The table lists this clonotype with a count of one. J is TRBJ2-7 and V is TRBV6-5, with TRBD1 identical over 12 bases. CDR1 MNHEY and CDR2 SVGAGI come from the germline V gene. The length of the CDR3 is 15 residues. After removal of 0 bases from V and 6 bases from J, the junction contained 3 bases not matched to a gene. The CDR3, as DNA: TGTGCCAGCAGTTACTCCTCGGGACAGGGGGCCGAGCAGTACTTC. Protein sequence: CASSYSSGQGAEQYF.

This clonotype was seen many times. The V and J genes are TRBV7-9 and TRBJ1-2; possible D gene TRBD1, 6 bases. CDR3 length: 13 amino acids. Trimming pared 5 bases from V and 8 bases from J, leaving 15 bases between. Germline V gene lookup returns CDR1 SEHNR and CDR2 FQNEAQ (reference sequence). CDR3 sequence reads: CASSPGEVIGYTF. CDR3 bases: TGTGCCAGCAGCCCAGGGGAGGTTATAGGCTACACCTTC.